The sequence of this TCR beta chain was determined in a study of Ad26.COV2.S vaccination and SARS-CoV-2 variants. Study information: Ad26.COV2.S, an intramuscular injection, was given once or twice 56 days apart.

Assay: immunoSEQ multiplex PCR; the TCRdb copy retains only in-frame clones and omits some. Of some 370,000 clones listed, about 80% are singletons. The CDR3 has 15 residues. CDR1 is LGHDT, CDR2 YNNKEL, per germline (reference sequence). The trim removed 4 bases at V and 8 bases at J, leaving 11 bases unmatched. This clone was counted once. The antigen is not known. Study-wide findings and caveats: Measurements of TCR breadth and depth may have given underestimates of the total T cell responses.

Treatment noted: approximately 18 received Ad26.COV2.S at low or high dose, single or two shots; 5 received placebo; per-sample allocation not given. Sampling was performed 63 days after the first vaccine or placebo injection. In Boston, the donor was an adult between 18-55 years of age. An Ad26 vector expressing Wuhan-strain SARS-CoV-2 spike served as the vaccine. This chain connects TRBV3-1 (or the pseudogene TRBV3-2) to TRBJ1-2, with 9 bases lining up with TRBD1. The sequences come from peripheral blood, collected in a trial of Ad26.COV2.S vaccine versus placebo. This TCR was recovered from a person aged 18-60 years who received the Ad26.COV2.S COVID-19 vaccine or a placebo. CDR3 bases: TGTGCCAGCAGCCCAAGATGGGGACAGGGACACGGCTACACCTTC. It codes for CASSPRWGQGHGYTF.